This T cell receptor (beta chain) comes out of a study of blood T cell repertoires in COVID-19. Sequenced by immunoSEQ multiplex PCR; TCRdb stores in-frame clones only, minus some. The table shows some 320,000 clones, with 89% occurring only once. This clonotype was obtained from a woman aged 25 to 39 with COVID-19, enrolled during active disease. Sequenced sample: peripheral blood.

CDR3: CASRGQGGFYEQYF. The CDR3 DNA reads as TGTGCCAGCAGGGGACAGGGGGGATTTTACGAGCAGTACTTC. The V call is TRBV2, the J call TRBJ2-7; 11 bases map to TRBD1. The CDR3 covers 14 residues. Germline CDR1 is SNHLY and CDR2 is FYNNEI. V lost 6 bases, J lost 4 bases, and 5 bases stayed unmatched.